A single sample gave rise to the 6 T cell receptor beta chains below, sequenced in a study of blood T cell repertoires in COVID-19. Profiled with immunoSEQ multiplex PCR; TCRdb holds only in-frame clones, not every one. The sample has 200,000 to 300,000 clones, 83% seen once. Sequencing input: peripheral blood. These receptors were collected from a human donor in a cohort sampled during active COVID-19.

This chain uses TRBV5-1 with TRBJ2-5; 14 positions match TRBD2. V shed 4 bases and J 2 bases; nucleotides not matched to a gene: 4. The germline gives CDR1 SGHRS, CDR2 YFSETQ. The CDR3 spans 16 residues. CDR3: CASSARLAGGQETQYF. CDR3 nucleotide sequence: TGCGCCAGCAGCGCCCGACTAGCGGGGGGGCAAGAGACCCAGTACTTC.

The chain carries TRBV27 and TRBJ2-3, with D possibly being TRBD2 (7 bases). CDR1 MNHEY and CDR2 SMNVEV come from the germline V gene (reference sequence). Trimming left V 7 bases short and J 1 base short, with 15 bases between. This CDR3 spans 15 amino acids. For the CDR3, the DNA is TGTGCCAGCAAGGAGGCGGGGGCGCGCACAGATACGCAGTATTTT. It is translated as CASKEAGARTDTQYF.

This clone was seen only a few times. The chain's CDR3 is CASSLFWSGGRNPTEQYF. The CDR3 region has the DNA TGTGCCAGCAGTTTATTTTGGTCCGGCGGGAGGAATCCCACCGAGCAGTACTTC. The rearrangement uses TRBV28 and TRBJ2-7; TRBD2 agrees at 8 bases. Germline V CDR1 and CDR2: MDHEN, SYDVKM. The CDR3 sequence is 18 residues long. V lost 1 base to trimming and J lost 6 bases; unmatched junction nucleotides: 17.

This chain uses TRBV24-1 with TRBJ2-1; 9 bases fit TRBD1. V shed 4 bases, J shed 9 bases, and the junction held 9 bases outside the gene matches. Germline V gene data show CDR1 as KGHDR and CDR2 as SFDVKD. This CDR3 comprises 15 residues. The DNA for the CDR3 is TGTGCCACCAGTGACGTGGGACAGGGTTCTAGTGAGCAGTTCTTC. Translated: CATSDVGQGSSEQFF.

The genes are TRBV3-1 (or the pseudogene TRBV3-2) and TRBJ2-1; 11 bases are shared with TRBD2. Trimming took 0 bases from V and 9 from J; bases not matched to a gene: 10. Germline values: CDR1 LGHDT, CDR2 YNNKEL (reference sequence). The CDR3 has 17 residues. CDR3 sequence: CASSQDPLLAGVTEQFF. The CDR3 nucleotides are TGTGCCAGCAGCCAAGACCCTTTACTAGCGGGAGTGACTGAGCAGTTCTTC.

This clone was picked up a small number of times. This chain joins TRBV6-5 and TRBJ2-7; 10 nucleotides match TRBD1. Unmatched junction bases numbered 8, after V lost 7 bases and J lost 2 bases. The CDR3 loop spans 15 amino acids. Germline assignment: CDR1 MNHEY and CDR2 SVGAGI. Here the CDR3 DNA reads TGTGCCAGCAACAGTCAGGGACAGGGGCCCTACGAGCAGTACTTC. It is translated as CASNSQGQGPYEQYF.